This TCR beta chain is drawn from a study of T-cell reconstitution after alpha-beta-depleted transplantation in children listed by TCRdb under 2016. Broadly, across the study: The study quantitatively tracked T-cell immune reconstitution after TCRalphabeta/CD19-depleted allogeneic hematopoietic cell transplantation in children using TCR repertoire profiling. Study-level results and caveats: The frequencies of hyperexpanded clones fell over the following months, and after one year, T-cell counts and TCRbeta diversity were mostly attributed to newly produced T cells. The high TCRbeta diversity at day 60 in some patients was ascribed to recipient T cells and intrathymic progenitors that had survived conditioning. The apparently early alphabetaT-cell count recovery about two months after transplant was reportedly dependent on only several hundred rapidly expanded clones derived from non-depleted graft cells.

Libraries were made using PCR. For sequencing, an Illumina HiSeq 2500 was employed. To normalize quantification of the TCRbeta repertoire, the TCR libraries were built with molecular barcoding that relied on unique molecular identifiers. Using fastp at Q25 and MiXCR, TCRdb reprocessed the public reads and kept productive beta chains. Identical CDR3 proteins give one entry, which carries the most common genes and DNA. The sample records a few hundred thousand distinct CDR3 sequences, roughly two fifths of which are singletons. The ten largest clones take up 27% of the sample. This clonotype was recorded many times. The antigen this receptor binds is unknown. No clone much larger than this one lies a single base away; base qualities are absent. The sample's treatment or condition, from its label and the paper: allogeneic hematopoietic cell transplantation with graft depleted of TCRalphabeta T cells and CD19 B cells. The transplant recipients were children given TCRalphabeta/CD19-depleted allogeneic hematopoietic cell grafts.

For this chain, trimming is 4 bases at the V end and 9 bases at the J end, and the number of junction bases without a gene match is 16. CDR1 and CDR2, per the germline V gene (reference sequence), are SEHNR and FQNEAQ. The CDR3, cysteine through phenylalanine, is 17 amino acids long. The CDR3 DNA has 51 bases and is translated from base 1. This receptor chain uses TRBV7-9 and TRBJ2-1; 9 bases in the junction line up with TRBD2. The specimen was PBMCs, collected before TCRalphabeta/CD19-depleted stem cell transplant. The receptor's source is a girl aged 2 to 9 with aplastic anemia, due to receive a stem cell transplant. The nucleotide sequence reads as follows: TGTGCCAGCAGCTCCTCCGCGAGGGCTAGCGGGGAGGGTGAGCAGTTCTTC. This translates into CASSSSARASGEGEQFF.